What follows are 3 T cell receptor beta chains derived from one specimen sequenced in a study of Ad26.COV2.S vaccination and SARS-CoV-2 variants (dated by TCRdb to about 2021). Libraries were constructed by the immunoSEQ multiplex PCR assay. The immuneACCESS repertoire file appears here via TCRdb, limited to in-frame rearrangements. These files lack a portion of the clones; in checked studies, under half of the deficit traces to unresolved V genes, and the cause of the others is not known. The sample profile shows hundreds of thousands of clones; about 85% of them were found once. The top ten clonotypes cover around 3% of the sample. The sample's treatment or condition label, in plain terms: roughly 18 received Ad26.COV2.S at low or high dose, single or two shots; roughly five received placebo; per-sample allocation not given. Repertoires of vaccine and placebo recipients were sequenced from samples collected on day 63 after the first injection.

The material was peripheral blood, obtained in a trial of Ad26.COV2.S vaccine versus placebo. The receptors derive from a person aged 18-60 years who received the Ad26.COV2.S COVID-19 vaccine or a placebo.

The chain recombines TRBV6-5 with TRBJ1-4, with D perhaps matching TRBD1 (5 bases). The CDR3 consists of 14 residues. CDR1 and CDR2 (germline): MNHEY, SVGAGI. Trimming shortened V by 6 bases and J by 8 bases, and 16 bases separated the two germline ends. CDR3 residues: CASSTGAKREKLFF. The CDR3 region has the DNA TGTGCCAGCAGCACTGGGGCGAAACGGGAAAAACTGTTTTTT.

This clone was observed a few times. The CDR3 coding sequence is TGTGCCAGCAGTGCCTTTGGCCGTATTTCACCCCTCCACTTT. The encoded protein is CASSAFGRISPLHF. The chain couples TRBV6-4 to TRBJ1-6; D gene unclear. This CDR3 is built from 14 residues. V lost 4 bases and J 9 bases, leaving 13 bases between the germline ends. The germline CDR1 and CDR2 sequences are MRHNA and SNTAGT.

The chain carries TRBV13 and TRBJ2-6, with no clear D. V lost 5 bases and J 4 bases, leaving 9 bases between the germline ends. Germline V gives CDR1 PRHDT, CDR2 FYEKMQ (reference sequence). CDR3 length equals 14 residues. CDR3 coding DNA: TGTGCCAGCAGCCAAATATCAGGGGCCAACGTCCTGACTTTC. Its translation is CASSQISGANVLTF. Combining the CDR3 with reference TRBV13 and TRBJ2-6 gives the whole variable domain AAGVIQSPRHLIKEKRETATLKCYPIPRHDTVYWYQQGPGQDPQFLISFYEKMQSDKGSIPDRFSAQQFSDYHSELNMSSLELGDSALYFCASSQISGANVLTFGAGSRLTVL.